The sequence of this T cell receptor (beta chain) was determined in a study of shared clonotypes between healthy human individuals. At the level of the study: There were three CD4 naive, three CD4 memory, two CD8 naive and one CD8 memory plates per donor.

This clone was counted a few times. Its antigen is still unknown. Study outcomes and limitations: Naive CD4 clonotypes overlapped across several donors at around 4.8%.

Per the study methods: Filtering differed because ImmunoSEQ produced junction-only sequences that carried no quality scores. Only in-frame clones appear in the TCRdb table, and some are missing; sequencing was by immunoSEQ multiplex PCR. That table is the source of V, J and clone size, and D and trimming were worked out from the DNA. The sample includes fewer than 1.4 million clones, around three quarters of them seen just once. CDR1 is MDHEN, CDR2 SYDVKM, per germline. Trimming cost V 5 bases and J 0 bases; bases outside gene matches: 9. The CDR3 totals 16 residues. The clonotype originates from a man between 18 and 29 years old in good health. Some clones in this sample may be carry-over from other donors' samples. Specimen: memory CD4+ T cells from PBMCs. The subset denotes: CD45RA-negative fraction. The chain has TRBV28 and TRBJ2-7, with 8 bases fitting TRBD2. In DNA, the CDR3 is TGTGCCAGCAGTCCTCTAGCGGGCTCAAGCTCCTACGAGCAGTACTTC. It yields the protein CASSPLAGSSSYEQYF. The full variable domain, in which reference TRBV28 and TRBJ2-7 provide the parts outside the CDR3, is DVKVTQSSRYLVKRTGEKVFLECVQDMDHENMFWYRQDPGLGLRLIYFSYDVKMKEKGDIPEGYSVSREKKERFSLILESASTNQTSMYLCASSPLAGSSSYEQYFGPGTRLTVT.